The T cell receptor beta chain described here comes from a study of blood T cell repertoires in COVID-19. About the research overall: The study drew acute and convalescent COVID-19 samples from the United States, Italy and Spain. Sample material is recorded as cDNA or gDNA derived from T cells, B-cell-depleted T cells, or PBMCs.

In germline, CDR1 is MNHEY, CDR2 SMNVEV (reference sequence). The V end lost 8 bases, the J end lost 0 bases, and 8 bases lay between the germline ends. The CDR3 spans 13 residues. Source study methods: By means of reference gene primer amplification, nucleated cell counts were estimated. The table came from immunoSEQ multiplex PCR; TCRdb's copy has only in-frame clones and leaves some out. The DNA gave D and trimming, while V, J and clone size come from that table. The repertoire holds around 120,000 clones, with 65% to 75% as singletons. The receptor's source is a man of 80 years or more with acute or convalescent COVID-19. Sequenced: peripheral blood. This chain uses TRBV27 with TRBJ1-3; D uncertain. This CDR3 reads CASSGSSGNTIYF. For the CDR3, the DNA is TGTGCCAGCTCGGGGAGCTCTGGAAACACCATATATTTT.